These T cell receptor beta chains were read from a single sample in a study of cytomegalovirus exposure and HLA in healthy donors. The protocol was immunoSEQ multiplex PCR, while the TCRdb copy is restricted to in-frame clones and leaves out a portion. Counted here are 100,000 to 150,000 clones, more than 80% occurring once; the ten biggest clones make up 5.5% to 7.5%. The sample taken for sequencing was PBMCs. Receptors were obtained from a woman in her forties in good health and CMV-seropositive. CDR3s include the opening cysteine and the closing phenylalanine or tryptophan. D genes are given only for firm matches. Where a row states a size, it is once, few, many or the class of an expanded clone; other rows omit it.

size	V	D	J	DNA	CDR3
.	TRBV29-1	TRBD1	TRBJ1-2	TGCAGCGTTGAAGGGGACAGGGCCTATGGCTACACCTTC	CSVEGDRAYGYTF
few	TRBV6-6	TRBD1	TRBJ1-1	TGTGCCAGCGGGCAGGGGGCCGGCACTGAAGCTTTCTTT	CASGQGAGTEAFF
.	TRBV5-1	TRBD1	TRBJ2-5	TGCGCCAGCAGCATCGTGGGACAGGGCCAAGAGACCCAGTACTTC	CASSIVGQGQETQYF
.	TRBV28	.	TRBJ1-1	TGTGCAATTACGGGAAATACTGAAGCTTTCTTT	CAITGNTEAFF
.	TRBV5-4	TRBD1	TRBJ1-1	TGTGCCAGCAGCTCTTACAGGGGCCGGAACACTGAAGCTTTCTTT	CASSSYRGRNTEAFF
.	TRBV7-9	TRBD2	TRBJ2-7	TGTGCCAGCAGCTTAGTAGCGGGGGGTTTCTACGAGCAGTACTTC	CASSLVAGGFYEQYF
.	TRBV13	TRBD2	TRBJ2-3	TGTGCCAGCAGCCAACTGGGACTACCTAGCACAGATACGCAGTATTTT	CASSQLGLPSTDTQYF
.	TRBV7-9	.	TRBJ2-3	TGTGCCAGCAGCACAAACCCCACCAGAGATACGCAGTATTTT	CASSTNPTRDTQYF
few	TRBV25-1	TRBD1	TRBJ2-7	TGTGCCAGCAGTGACCCCGGGACAGGGGGCTTCGAGCAGTACTTC	CASSDPGTGGFEQYF
.	TRBV7-3	.	TRBJ1-3	TGTGCCAGCAGCTTGCAGGGGAGCGGCTCTGGAAACACCATATATTTT	CASSLQGSGSGNTIYF
.	TRBV9	.	TRBJ2-3	TGTGCCAGCAGCATCAAAGAGGGGGGGCCAGGAGATACGCAGTATTTT	CASSIKEGGPGDTQYF
.	TRBV7-2	.	TRBJ1-4	TGTGCCAGCAGCTCCCAATCGGGAGCTAATGAAAAACTGTTTTTT	CASSSQSGANEKLFF
.	TRBV11-2	.	TRBJ1-5	TGTGCCAGCAGCTTATACGGGCAGCCCCAGCATTTT	CASSLYGQPQHF
once	TRBV4-1	TRBD1	TRBJ2-5	TGCGCCAGCAGCCATGCGGACAGGGTAAGGGAGACCCAGTACTTC	CASSHADRVRETQYF
.	TRBV9	TRBD2	TRBJ2-1	TGTGCCAGCAGCCCTAAGCGGGAGACCTCCTACAATGAGCAGTTCTTC	CASSPKRETSYNEQFF
.	TRBV4-2	.	TRBJ2-7	TGTGCCAGCAGCCGGGGGGACTCTTGTGAGCAGTACTTC	CASSRGDSCEQYF
.	TRBV2	.	TRBJ1-2	TGTGCCAGCAGTGAACTCTATGGCTACACCTTC	CASSELYGYTF
.	TRBV14	TRBD1	TRBJ2-7	TGTGCCAGCAGCCTGCTGCCGGGACAGGGATCAGGCTACGAGCAGTACTTC	CASSLLPGQGSGYEQYF
once	TRBV19	.	TRBJ2-7	TGTGCCAGTAGTTTATCCGGGACACTAAGCTACGAGCAGTACTTC	CASSLSGTLSYEQYF
few	TRBV28	TRBD2	TRBJ2-3	TGTGCCAGCCTAGCGGGATCAGCCACAGATACGCAGTATTTT	CASLAGSATDTQYF
.	TRBV7-8	TRBD1	TRBJ1-1	TGTGCCAGCAGCATCCCGACAGGGGCAATCGACACTGAAGCTTTCTTT	CASSIPTGAIDTEAFF
.	TRBV5-4	.	TRBJ2-7	TGTGCCAGCAGCTTGGCCGGGGTATACGAGCAGTACTTC	CASSLAGVYEQYF
.	TRBV6-5	TRBD1	TRBJ1-2	TGTGCCAGCAGGAGGACAGGGCTCGGCTACACCTTC	CASRRTGLGYTF
once	TRBV23-1	.	TRBJ1-2	TGCGCCAAAAGCCTGGACAGTGATAACTATGGCTACACCTTC	CAKSLDSDNYGYTF
.	TRBV6-5	TRBD1	TRBJ2-3	TGTGCCAGCAGACAGGGGCCTAGCACAGATACGCAGTATTTT	CASRQGPSTDTQYF
.	TRBV21-1	.	TRBJ2-3	TGTGCCAGCAGCAGAAAGCCAAACAGGGTGACAGATACGCAGTATTTT	CASSRKPNRVTDTQYF
.	TRBV28	.	TRBJ1-2	TGTGCCAGCGGCAGACAAAACTATGGCTACACCTTC	CASGRQNYGYTF
.	TRBV20-1	.	TRBJ2-1	TGCAGTGCTAGATCCGAGGTTGGGCAGTTCTTC	CSARSEVGQFF
.	TRBV5-1	TRBD1	TRBJ2-1	TGCGCCAGCAGCTTAAAGCAGGGGGCGAGCTCCTACAATGAGCAGTTCTTC	CASSLKQGASSYNEQFF
.	TRBV6-6	.	TRBJ2-7	TGTGCCAGCTCTACCGGGTACGAGCAGTACTTC	CASSTGYEQYF
.	TRBV6-5	.	TRBJ2-7	TGTGCCAGCAGTTACTCGATTGTGCAGGCGTCCTACGAGCAGTACTTC	CASSYSIVQASYEQYF
.	TRBV15	.	TRBJ1-2	TGTGCCACCAGCAGAGAGGCAGGGGCTTACACCTTC	CATSREAGAYTF
.	TRBV7-8	TRBD1	TRBJ1-1	TGTGCCAGCAGCCCGAGGGACAGGGAGATAAACACTGAAGCTTTCTTT	CASSPRDREINTEAFF
.	TRBV5-5	.	TRBJ1-2	TGTGCCAGCAGCGACAGTTCCCTGGTCTATGGCTACACCTTC	CASSDSSLVYGYTF
.	TRBV10-3	.	TRBJ2-5	TGTGCCGCCGGTTTGCCACTTACGGGGGAGCAGTACTTC	CAAGLPLTGEQYF
.	TRBV6-5	TRBD1	TRBJ1-1	TGTGCCAGCAGTTCCGGGACAGCAGCGAACACTGAAGCTTTCTTT	CASSSGTAANTEAFF
.	TRBV12-5	TRBD1	TRBJ2-1	TGTGCTAGTGGTTTGGAACAGGGGGATTACAATGAGCAGTTCTTC	CASGLEQGDYNEQFF
.	TRBV12-1	.	TRBJ2-7	TGTGCCAGCAGCCCCGCGGACAGGGGGCCGGGCGAGCAGTACTTC	CASSPADRGPGEQYF
.	TRBV6-5	TRBD1	TRBJ2-5	TGTGCCAGCAGTTACTCGGGCACAGGGGGGCAAGAGACCCAGTACTTC	CASSYSGTGGQETQYF
.	TRBV19	TRBD2	TRBJ2-5	TGTGCCAGTAGGCAGCGGGGGGGCCGCGAGACCCAGTACTTC	CASRQRGGRETQYF
.	TRBV28	.	TRBJ2-7	TGTGCCAGCAAAATAGACAGTACCTACGAGCAGTACTTC	CASKIDSTYEQYF
.	TRBV27	TRBD1	TRBJ1-2	TGTGCCAGCAGTTTGTATACAGGGGACTATGGCTACACCTTC	CASSLYTGDYGYTF
.	TRBV10-3	.	TRBJ1-1	TGTGCCATCAGTGATTTCACAGGGAACACTGAAGCTTTCTTT	CAISDFTGNTEAFF
.	TRBV4-1	TRBD1	TRBJ1-2	TGCGCCAGCAGCCAAGGGGACAGGGGGGACTATGGCTACACCTTC	CASSQGDRGDYGYTF